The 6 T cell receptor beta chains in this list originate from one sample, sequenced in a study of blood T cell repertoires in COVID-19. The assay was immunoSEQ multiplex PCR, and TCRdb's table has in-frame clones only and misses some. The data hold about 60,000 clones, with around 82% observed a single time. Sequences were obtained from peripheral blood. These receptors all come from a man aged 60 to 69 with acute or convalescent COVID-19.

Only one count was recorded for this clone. DNA for the CDR3: TGCGCCAGCAGCTTGGCCTCCGGGAGGTCCACTGAAGCTTTCTTT. This codes for CASSLASGRSTEAFF. This rearrangement joins TRBV5-1 to TRBJ1-1, with D unresolved. Trimming pared 0 bases from V and 4 bases from J, leaving 13 bases between. CDR3 length equals 15 residues. Germline CDR1 SGHRS, CDR2 YFSETQ.

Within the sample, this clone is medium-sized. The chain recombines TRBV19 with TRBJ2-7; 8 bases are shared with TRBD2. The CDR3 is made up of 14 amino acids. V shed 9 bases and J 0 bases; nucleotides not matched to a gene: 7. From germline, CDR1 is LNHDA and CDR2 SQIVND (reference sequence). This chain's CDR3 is CASREGGSSYEQYF. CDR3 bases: TGTGCCAGCCGGGAGGGCGGGAGCTCCTACGAGCAGTACTTC.

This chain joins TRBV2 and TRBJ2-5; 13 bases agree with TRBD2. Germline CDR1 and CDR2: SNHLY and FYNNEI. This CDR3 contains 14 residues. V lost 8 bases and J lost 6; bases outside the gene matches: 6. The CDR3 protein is CASVLAGGPKTQYF. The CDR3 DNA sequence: TGTGCCAGCGTACTAGCGGGGGGGCCGAAGACCCAGTACTTC.

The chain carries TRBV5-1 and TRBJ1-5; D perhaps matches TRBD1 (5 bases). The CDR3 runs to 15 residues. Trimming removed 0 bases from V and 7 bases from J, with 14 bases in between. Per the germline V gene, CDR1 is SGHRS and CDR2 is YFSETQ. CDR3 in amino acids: CASSLAGEYRQPQHF. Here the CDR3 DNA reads TGCGCCAGCAGCTTGGCGGGGGAATATCGACAGCCCCAGCATTTT. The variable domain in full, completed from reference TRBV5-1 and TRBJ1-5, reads KAGVTQTPRYLIKTRGQQVTLSCSPISGHRSVSWYQQTPGQGLQFLFEYFSETQRNKGNFPGRFSGRQFSNSRSEMNVSTLELGDSALYLCASSLAGEYRQPQHFGDGTRLSIL.

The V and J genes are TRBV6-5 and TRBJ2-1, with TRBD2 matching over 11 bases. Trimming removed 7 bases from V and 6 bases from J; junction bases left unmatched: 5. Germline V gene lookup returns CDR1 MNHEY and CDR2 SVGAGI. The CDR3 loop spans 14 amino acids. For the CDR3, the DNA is TGTGCCAGCATTGGGCTAGCGGGGGGCAATGAGCAGTTCTTC. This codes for CASIGLAGGNEQFF.

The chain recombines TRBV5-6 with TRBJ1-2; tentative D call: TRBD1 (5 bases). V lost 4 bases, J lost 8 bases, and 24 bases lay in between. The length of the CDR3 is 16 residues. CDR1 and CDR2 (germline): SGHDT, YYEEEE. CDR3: CASSTAKQDPRGGYTF. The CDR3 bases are TGTGCCAGCAGCACTGCCAAACAGGACCCCCGGGGGGGCTACACCTTC.